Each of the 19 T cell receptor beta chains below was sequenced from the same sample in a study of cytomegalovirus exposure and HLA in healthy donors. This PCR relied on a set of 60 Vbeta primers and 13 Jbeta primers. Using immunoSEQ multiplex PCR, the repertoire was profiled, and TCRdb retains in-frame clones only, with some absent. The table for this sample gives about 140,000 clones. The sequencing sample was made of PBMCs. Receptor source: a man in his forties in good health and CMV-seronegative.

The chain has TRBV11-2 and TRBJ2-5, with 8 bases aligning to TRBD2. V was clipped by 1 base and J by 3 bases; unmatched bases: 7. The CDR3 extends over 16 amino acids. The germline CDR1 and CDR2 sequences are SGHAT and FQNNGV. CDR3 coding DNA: TGTGCCAGCAGCTTAGGTACGGGGGGGCCGGAAGAGACCCAGTACTTC. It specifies CASSLGTGGPEETQYF.

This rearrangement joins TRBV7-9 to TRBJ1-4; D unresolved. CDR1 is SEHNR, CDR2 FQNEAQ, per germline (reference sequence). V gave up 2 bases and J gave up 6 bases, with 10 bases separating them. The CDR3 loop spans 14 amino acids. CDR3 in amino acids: CASSLPGAYEKLFF. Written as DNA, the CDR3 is TGTGCCAGCAGCTTACCCGGAGCCTATGAAAAACTGTTTTTT.

CDR3 residues: CATQNTGTGPHEQYF. The CDR3 DNA reads TGTGCTACTCAGAATACCGGGACAGGGCCCCACGAGCAGTACTTC. This chain uses TRBV10-3 with TRBJ2-5, with 9 bases matching TRBD1. The J call may be faulty, since TRBJ2-7 better matches the DNA end. The CDR3 consists of 15 residues. Germline CDR1 and CDR2: ENHRY and SYGVKD.

The CDR3 DNA reads as TGTGCCAGCAGCTCTGGGACAGGGCGAAACACCATATATTTT. Residues: CASSSGTGRNTIYF. The gene calls are TRBV7-2 and TRBJ1-3; TRBD1 matches at 9 bases. The germline V gene has CDR1 SGHTA and CDR2 FQGNSA. The CDR3 has 14 amino acids. J lost 5 bases, V lost 4 bases, and 3 bases had no gene match.

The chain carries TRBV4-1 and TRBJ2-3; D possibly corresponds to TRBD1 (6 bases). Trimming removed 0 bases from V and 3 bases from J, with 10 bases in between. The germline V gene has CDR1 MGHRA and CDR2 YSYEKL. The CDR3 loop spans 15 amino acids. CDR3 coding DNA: TGCGCCAGCAGCCAAGAGTACAGGGATACAGATACGCAGTATTTT. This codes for CASSQEYRDTDTQYF.

Here the CDR3 DNA reads TGTGCCAGTAGTGGGAGTCTCCGGGACAGAGCCTTTAACTATGGCTACACCTTC. Residues: CASSGSLRDRAFNYGYTF. The J gene is TRBJ1-2, the V gene TRBV19; 7 bases map to TRBD1. From germline, CDR1 is LNHDA and CDR2 SQIVND (reference sequence). V lost 5 bases to trimming and J lost 1 base; unmatched junction nucleotides: 16. This CDR3 has 18 residues.

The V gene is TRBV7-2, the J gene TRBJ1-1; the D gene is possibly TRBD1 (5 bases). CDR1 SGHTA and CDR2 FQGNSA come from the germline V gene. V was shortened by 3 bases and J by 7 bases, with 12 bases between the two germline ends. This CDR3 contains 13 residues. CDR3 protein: CASSLRDPGEAFF. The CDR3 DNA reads TGTGCCAGCAGCTTGCGGGACCCAGGTGAAGCTTTCTTT.

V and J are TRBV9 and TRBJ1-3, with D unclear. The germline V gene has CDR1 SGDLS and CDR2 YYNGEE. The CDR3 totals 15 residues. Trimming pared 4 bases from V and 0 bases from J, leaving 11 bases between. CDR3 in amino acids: CASSIDGNSGNTIYF. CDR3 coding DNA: TGTGCCAGCAGCATCGACGGGAACTCTGGAAACACCATATATTTT.

CDR3 in DNA: TGTGCCAGCAGTAGTTCTCTACAGGGGGAGACGTCCCAGCATTTT. Residues: CASSSSLQGETSQHF. This chain links TRBV6-5 with TRBJ1-5, with 8 bases matching TRBD1. Germline V gene data show CDR1 as MNHEY and CDR2 as SVGAGI. J lost 11 bases, V lost 5 bases, and 14 bases had no gene match. This CDR3 is 15 amino acids long.

The CDR3 loop reads CASSLKLAGGRETQYF. As DNA, the CDR3 is TGTGCCAGCAGCTTAAAACTAGCGGGGGGGCGGGAGACCCAGTACTTC. V is TRBV7-2 and J is TRBJ2-5; 13 bases agree with TRBD2. CDR3 size: 16 residues. In germline, CDR1 is SGHTA, CDR2 FQGNSA. The J segment lost 5 bases and the V segment lost 2 bases, leaving 5 bases of the junction unmatched.

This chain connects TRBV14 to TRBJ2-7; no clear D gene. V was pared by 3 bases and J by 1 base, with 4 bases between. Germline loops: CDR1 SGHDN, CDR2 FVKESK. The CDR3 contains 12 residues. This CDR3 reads CASSHPSYEQYF. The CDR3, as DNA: TGTGCCAGCAGCCATCCTTCCTACGAGCAGTACTTC.

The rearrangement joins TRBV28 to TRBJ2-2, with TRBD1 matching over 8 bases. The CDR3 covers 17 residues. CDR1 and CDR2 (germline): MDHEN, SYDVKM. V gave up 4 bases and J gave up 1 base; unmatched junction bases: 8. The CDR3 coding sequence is TGTGCCAGCAGTTCAACTGCTGGGACAGGGAACACCGGGGAGCTGTTTTTT. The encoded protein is CASSSTAGTGNTGELFF.

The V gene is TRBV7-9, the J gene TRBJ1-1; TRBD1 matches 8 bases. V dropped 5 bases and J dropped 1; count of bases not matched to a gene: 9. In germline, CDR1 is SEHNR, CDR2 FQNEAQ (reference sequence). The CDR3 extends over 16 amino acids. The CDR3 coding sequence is TGTGCCAGCAGCCAGGGTCTTGGGACAGGGAACACTGAAGCTTTCTTT. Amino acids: CASSQGLGTGNTEAFF.

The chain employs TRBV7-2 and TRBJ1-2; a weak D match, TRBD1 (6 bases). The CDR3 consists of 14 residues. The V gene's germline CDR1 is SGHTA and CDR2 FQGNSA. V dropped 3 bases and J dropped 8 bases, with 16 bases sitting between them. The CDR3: CASSFGRGEEGYTF. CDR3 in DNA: TGTGCCAGCAGCTTTGGGAGGGGGGAGGAAGGCTACACCTTC.

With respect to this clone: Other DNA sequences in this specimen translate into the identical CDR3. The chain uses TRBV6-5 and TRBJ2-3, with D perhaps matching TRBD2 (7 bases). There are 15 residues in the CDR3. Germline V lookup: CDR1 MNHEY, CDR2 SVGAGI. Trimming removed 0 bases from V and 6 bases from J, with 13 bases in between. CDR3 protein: CASSYSRGGADTQYF. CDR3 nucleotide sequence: TGTGCCAGCAGTTACTCGAGGGGGGGGGCTGATACGCAGTATTTT.

The CDR3 here is CASSLVGEYQETQYF. The CDR3 bases are TGCGCCAGCAGCTTGGTGGGAGAGTACCAAGAGACCCAGTACTTC. This chain connects TRBV5-1 to TRBJ2-5; possibly TRBD2 for D (5 bases). Per germline, CDR1 SGHRS and CDR2 YFSETQ. V lost 0 bases and J lost 0, with 9 bases in between. The length of the CDR3 is 15 residues.

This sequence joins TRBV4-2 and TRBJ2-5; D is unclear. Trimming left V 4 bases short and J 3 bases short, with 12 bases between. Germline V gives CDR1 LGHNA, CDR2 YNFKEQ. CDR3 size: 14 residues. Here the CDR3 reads CASSRDWVKETQYF. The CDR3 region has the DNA TGTGCCAGCAGCCGCGACTGGGTTAAAGAGACCCAGTACTTC.

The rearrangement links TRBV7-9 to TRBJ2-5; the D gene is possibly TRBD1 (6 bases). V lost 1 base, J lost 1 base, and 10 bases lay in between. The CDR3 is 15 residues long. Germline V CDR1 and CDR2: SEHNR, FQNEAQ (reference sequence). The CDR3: CASSLDRTAQETQYF. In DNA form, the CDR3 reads TGTGCCAGCAGCTTAGACCGGACAGCCCAAGAGACCCAGTACTTC.

The CDR3 DNA reads TGTGCCAGCAGCGCCTCAGGGGGCTTTGAGCAGTTCTTC. Translation: CASSASGGFEQFF. The J gene is TRBJ2-1, the V gene TRBV9; the match to TRBD1 covers 8 bases. Trimming removed 3 bases from V and 9 bases from J; junction bases left unmatched: 5. The CDR3 contains 13 residues. Germline CDR1 SGDLS, CDR2 YYNGEE.